This T cell receptor (beta chain) was recovered during a study of blood T cells in healthy people across ages. Study-level points and caveats: TCR beta diversity per million T cells fell roughly linearly with age.

Next came a second PCR, run for about 7 to 11 cycles, which used a sample-barcoded 5' primer along with a J-beta primer mix. TCRdb reprocessed the 5' RACE reads with MiXCR, giving one entry per CDR3 protein. Here the sample spans around 1,700,000 distinct CDR3 sequences, 28% being singletons. A word on this clonotype: No antigen is known for it.

The CDR3 sequence is 17 residues long. V trimming: 5 bases; J trimming: 2 bases; junction bases outside the gene matches: 13. Germline assignment: CDR1 SGHVS and CDR2 FNYEAQ. Each donor was a healthy Caucasian individual from Russia, aged about 6 to 95. The TCR originated in a young woman in good health. Sequencing input: blood. This rearrangement joins TRBV7-6 to TRBJ2-3; the match to TRBD1 covers 7 bases. In DNA form, the CDR3 reads TGTGCCAGCAGCCCCCGAGTCCGACAGGGCCTCACAGATACGCAGTATTTT. Translation: CASSPRVRQGLTDTQYF.